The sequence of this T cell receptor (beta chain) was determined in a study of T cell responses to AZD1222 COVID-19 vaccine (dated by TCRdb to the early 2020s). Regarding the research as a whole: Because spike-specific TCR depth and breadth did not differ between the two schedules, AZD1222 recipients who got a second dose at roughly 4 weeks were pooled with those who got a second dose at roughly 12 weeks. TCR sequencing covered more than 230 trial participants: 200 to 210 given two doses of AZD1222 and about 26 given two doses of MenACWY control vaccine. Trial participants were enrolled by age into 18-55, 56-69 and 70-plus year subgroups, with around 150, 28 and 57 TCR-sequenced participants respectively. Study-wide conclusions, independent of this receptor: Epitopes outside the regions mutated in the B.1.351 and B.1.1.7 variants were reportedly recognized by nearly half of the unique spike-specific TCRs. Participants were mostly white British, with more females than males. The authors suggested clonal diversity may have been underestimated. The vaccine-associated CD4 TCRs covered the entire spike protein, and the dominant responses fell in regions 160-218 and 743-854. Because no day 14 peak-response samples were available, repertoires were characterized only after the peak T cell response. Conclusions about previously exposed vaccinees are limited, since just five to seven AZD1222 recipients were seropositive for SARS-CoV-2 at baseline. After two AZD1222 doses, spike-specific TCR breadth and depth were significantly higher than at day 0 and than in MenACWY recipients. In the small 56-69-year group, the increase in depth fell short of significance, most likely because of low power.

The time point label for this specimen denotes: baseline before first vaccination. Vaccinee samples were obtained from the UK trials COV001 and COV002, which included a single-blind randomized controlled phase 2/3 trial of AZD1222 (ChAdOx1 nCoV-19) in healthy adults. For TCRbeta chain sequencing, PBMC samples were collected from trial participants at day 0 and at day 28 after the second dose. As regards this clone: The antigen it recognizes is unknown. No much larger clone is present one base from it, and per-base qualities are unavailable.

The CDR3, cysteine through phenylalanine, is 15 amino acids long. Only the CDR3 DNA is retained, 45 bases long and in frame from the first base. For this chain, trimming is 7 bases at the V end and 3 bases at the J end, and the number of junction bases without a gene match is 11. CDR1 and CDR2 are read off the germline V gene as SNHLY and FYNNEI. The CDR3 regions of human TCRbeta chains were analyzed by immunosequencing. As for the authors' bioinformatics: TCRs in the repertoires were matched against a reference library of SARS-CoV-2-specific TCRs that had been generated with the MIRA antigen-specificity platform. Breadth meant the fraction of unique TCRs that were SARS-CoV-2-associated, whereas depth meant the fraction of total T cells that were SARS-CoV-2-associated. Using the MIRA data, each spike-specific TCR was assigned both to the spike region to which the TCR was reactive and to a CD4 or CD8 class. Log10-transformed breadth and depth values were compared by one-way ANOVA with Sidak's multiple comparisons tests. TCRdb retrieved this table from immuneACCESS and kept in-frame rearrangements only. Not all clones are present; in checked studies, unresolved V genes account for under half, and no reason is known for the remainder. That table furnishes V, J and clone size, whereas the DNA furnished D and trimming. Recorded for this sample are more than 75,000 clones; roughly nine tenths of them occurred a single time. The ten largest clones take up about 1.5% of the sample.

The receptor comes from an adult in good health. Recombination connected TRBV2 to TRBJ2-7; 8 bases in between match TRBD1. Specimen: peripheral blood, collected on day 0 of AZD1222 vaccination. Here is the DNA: TGTGCCAGCAAAACCAACCGGGACAGGATCTACGAGCAGTACTTC. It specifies CASKTNRDRIYEQYF. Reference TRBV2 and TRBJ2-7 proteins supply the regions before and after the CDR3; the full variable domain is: EPEVTQTPSHQVTQMGQEVILRCVPISNHLYFYWYRQILGQKVEFLVSFYNNEISEKSEIFDDQFSVERPDGSNFTLKIRSTKLEDSAMYFCASKTNRDRIYEQYFGPGTRLTVT.